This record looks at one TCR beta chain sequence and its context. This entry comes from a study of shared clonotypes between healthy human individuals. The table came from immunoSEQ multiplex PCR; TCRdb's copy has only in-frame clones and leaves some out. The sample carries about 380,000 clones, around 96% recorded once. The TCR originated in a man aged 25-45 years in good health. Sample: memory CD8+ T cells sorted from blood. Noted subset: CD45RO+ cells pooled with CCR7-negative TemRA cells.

CDR3 coding DNA: TGTGCCAGCAGCGTCACCATGAACACTGAAGCTTTCTTT. Translation: CASSVTMNTEAFF. The chain combines TRBV9 with TRBJ1-1; D gene ambiguous. The CDR3 runs to 13 residues. The V and J ends lost 2 bases and 0 bases respectively, with 5 bases between them. Germline V lookup: CDR1 SGDLS, CDR2 YYNGEE.